Listed here are 6 T cell receptor beta chains from one sample, sequenced in a study of blood T cells in healthy people across ages. Next came a second PCR, run for about 6 to 11 cycles, which used a sample-barcoded 5' primer along with a J-beta primer mix. One entry per CDR3 protein, called by TCRdb with MiXCR from the 5' RACE reads. The profile shows 600,000 to 850,000 distinct CDR3 sequences, about 25% of them singletons. Another study also made use of these data, one on T cells of mothers and their children.

Sample: blood. Every receptor here comes from a boy aged 10-17 years in good health.

V is TRBV13 and J is TRBJ2-1, with D tentatively TRBD1 or TRBD2 (5 bases each). Trimming pared 5 bases from V and 8 bases from J, leaving 16 bases between. This CDR3 has 14 amino acids. In germline, CDR1 is PRHDT, CDR2 FYEKMQ (reference sequence). CDR3 bases: TGTGCCAGCAGCCCAGGGCGAGGGAATGATGAGCAGTTCTTC. This translates into CASSPGRGNDEQFF. Variable domain in full (rest from reference TRBV13 and TRBJ2-1): AAGVIQSPRHLIKEKRETATLKCYPIPRHDTVYWYQQGPGQDPQFLISFYEKMQSDKGSIPDRFSAQQFSDYHSELNMSSLELGDSALYFCASSPGRGNDEQFFGPGTRLTVL.

This sequence joins TRBV29-1 and TRBJ1-6; D not resolved. The CDR3 contains 13 residues. Trimming removed 6 bases at V and 5 bases at J, with 11 bases between. Germline V gives CDR1 SQVTM, CDR2 ANQGSEA. DNA of the CDR3: TGCAGCGTCCGACGGACTAATAATTCACCCCTCCACTTT. Its protein product is CSVRRTNNSPLHF.

This clonotype has just one count. This chain uses TRBV5-1 with TRBJ2-5, with 10 nucleotides matching TRBD1. The last part of the DNA fits TRBJ2-1 better; the J call may be wrong. The V gene's germline CDR1 is SGHRS and CDR2 YFSETQ. This CDR3 is 16 amino acids long. CDR3 nucleotides: TGCGCCAGCAGCTTGTTACGCCCGGGACAGGGGAATGAGCAGTTCTTC. Translating gives CASSLLRPGQGNEQFF.

J is TRBJ1-5 and V is TRBV6-1; 11 nucleotides agree with TRBD1. Trimming at V came to 7 bases and at J to 4 bases, leaving 6 bases not matched to a gene. This CDR3 contains 15 residues. Germline values: CDR1 MNHNS, CDR2 SASEGT. The CDR3 region has the DNA TGTGCCAGCACGGTCGGGACAGGGGGTAATCAGCCCCAGCATTTT. Translation gives CASTVGTGGNQPQHF.

This clonotype was observed a few times. CDR3 loop: CSARLANDGTDTQYF. In nucleotides, the CDR3 is TGCAGTGCTAGACTAGCAAATGATGGCACAGATACGCAGTATTTT. The gene calls are TRBV20-1 and TRBJ2-3, with a tentative D call TRBD2 (5 bases). The V and J ends lost 2 bases and 1 base respectively, with 13 bases between them. CDR1 and CDR2 (germline): DFQATT, SNEGSKA (reference sequence). This CDR3 contains 15 residues.

This clonotype was observed a single time. The chain uses TRBV7-9 and TRBJ2-5, with TRBD2 matching over 11 bases. Looked up from germline, CDR1 is SEHNR and CDR2 is FQNEAQ (reference sequence). The CDR3 has 14 amino acids. J lost 5 bases, V lost 6 bases, and 5 bases had no gene match. The CDR3 bases are TGTGCCAGCAGACCGGGACTAGCGGTGGAGACCCAGTACTTC. Translating gives CASRPGLAVETQYF.